This T cell receptor (beta chain) stems from a study of human CD4 T cells and Enterobacteriaceae. The memory gate held CD4+ cells that were not CD45RA+CCR7+CD95- naive cells, over 95% pure. Total CD4+ T cells and monocytes came from CD4/CD14 microbead positive selection. Before sorting, cells positive for CD8, CD14, CD16, CD56, CD19 or bright CD25 were removed. TCRdb's copy holds only in-frame clones and misses some; the assay was immunoSEQ multiplex PCR. The sample shows 27,000 or so clones, approximately 80% of them seen only once. The clonotype was recovered from a human donor in good health. The source material was memory CD4+ T cells from blood.

The CDR3 loop is CASSDWWAQYF. The CDR3 DNA follows: TGTGCCAGCAGTGATTGGTGGGCCCAGTACTTC. This sequence joins TRBV6-1 and TRBJ2-5; D remains ambiguous. Germline V CDR1 and CDR2: MNHNS, SASEGT. Trimming removed 3 bases from V and 9 bases from J, with 8 bases in between. This CDR3 contains 11 residues.